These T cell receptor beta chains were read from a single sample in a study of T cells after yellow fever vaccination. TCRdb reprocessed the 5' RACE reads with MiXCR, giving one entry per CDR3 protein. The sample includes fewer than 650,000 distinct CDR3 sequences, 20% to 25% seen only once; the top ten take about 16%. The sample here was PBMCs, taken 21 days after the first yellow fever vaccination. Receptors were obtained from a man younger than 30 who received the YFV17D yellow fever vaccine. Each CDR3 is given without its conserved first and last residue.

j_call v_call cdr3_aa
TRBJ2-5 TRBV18 ASSPPGLAGGTQETQY
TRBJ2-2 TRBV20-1 SASRGGGPIGELF
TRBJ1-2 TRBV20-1 SARDRGRSLGGYT
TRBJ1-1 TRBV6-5 ASSYGAPGEGTEAF
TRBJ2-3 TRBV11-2 ASSKTTAPSTDTQY
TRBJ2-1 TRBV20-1 SASALLSSYNEQF
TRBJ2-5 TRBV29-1 SVRRGIQETQY
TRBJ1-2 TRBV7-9 ASSSESLGQNYGYT
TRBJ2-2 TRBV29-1 SVVTGTSDGELF
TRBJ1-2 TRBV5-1 ASSLEWSQIINYGYT
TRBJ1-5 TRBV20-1 SASEQNNQPQH
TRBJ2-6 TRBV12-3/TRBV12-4 ASRDRIGANVLT
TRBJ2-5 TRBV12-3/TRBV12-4 ASSFWGDRGGETQY
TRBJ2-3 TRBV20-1 SARSGQRISSTDTQY
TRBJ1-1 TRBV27 ASRAKKAGGNTEAF
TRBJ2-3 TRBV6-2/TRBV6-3 ASRPLDRGVVDTQY
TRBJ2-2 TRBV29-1 SGAGGINTGELF
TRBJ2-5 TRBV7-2 ASSFGLAVETQY
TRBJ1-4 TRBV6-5 ASSYLTDRMNEKLF
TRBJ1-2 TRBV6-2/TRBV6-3 ASTIRQGWNYGYT